The present T cell receptor beta chain was sequenced within a study of cytomegalovirus exposure and HLA in healthy donors. Study-level information: 81% of around 400 genotyped donors fell in the Caucasian-associated ancestry cluster.

60 Vbeta and 13 Jbeta primers were used in PCR. Here immunoSEQ multiplex PCR was the method, and the copy in TCRdb shows in-frame clones only, minus some. The data hold about 160,000 clones, with roughly four fifths observed a single time. Remarks on this clone: Its antigen is not identified.

V lost 5 bases and J 5 bases, leaving 25 bases between the germline ends. Germline CDR1 reads MGHRA; CDR2 reads YSYEKL. This CDR3 has 18 residues. Whole-study results and caveats: Earlier analysis yielded a pattern in which most TCR beta V segments were productive about 90% or about 30% of the time.

Material: PBMCs. The TCR was taken from a man aged 40-55 years in good health and CMV-seronegative. The chain recombines TRBV4-1 with TRBJ1-5, with a possible D match to TRBD1 (5 bases). The CDR3 nucleotides are TGCGCCAGCAGCACTGGAATGCTACGGTTGGACACGGATCAGCCCCAGCATTTT. Translating it yields CASSTGMLRLDTDQPQHF.